This is a list of T cell receptor beta chains from one sample in a study of CD8 T cells in Susac syndrome. TCRdb re-called the immunoSEQ multiplex PCR reads with MiXCR, one entry per CDR3 protein. The sample gives 200,000 or so distinct CDR3 sequences, about 96% of which show up once; 0.093% is in the top ten. Sample: CD4+ T cells from PBMCs. All receptors derive from a human donor with multiple sclerosis. The conserved cysteine and the conserved F or W are not part of the CDR3 here. D genes are given only for firm matches. Some rows have no size entry. The others give once, few or many, or a class for an expanded clone.

v_call d_call clone_size cdr3_aa
TRBV7-8 NA NA ASSLFRAPPYEQY
TRBV19 NA NA ASTVQGYGTDTQY
TRBV25-1 TRBD2 once ASSASLAGVGETQY
TRBV15 TRBD2 NA ATSRDGGESEQF
TRBV15 NA NA ATTGSPSTDTQY
TRBV30 NA few AWSVGRDTQY
TRBV20-1 TRBD1 NA SAKTGGKHGYT
TRBV20-1 NA NA SAEDRRSTDTQY
TRBV27 TRBD1 NA ASSQTGTVNTGELF
TRBV6-4 NA NA ASSSQNTDTQY
TRBV30 TRBD1 NA AWRGQGEETQY
TRBV3-1 NA NA ASSQEWSENTEAF
TRBV29-1 NA NA SVEEVRPNNEQF
TRBV30 NA NA AWSLPGGIGGFGYT
TRBV30 NA NA AWRGVANYGYT
TRBV7-9 NA NA ASSPSPWKTQQDYGYT
TRBV12-3/TRBV12-4 NA NA ASSSRAPNTGELF
TRBV20-1 NA NA SAYLTRGYT
TRBV27 NA NA ASRIRVSATSNQPQH
TRBV7-3 NA few ASSLRAGPYEQY
TRBV7-3 NA NA ASSFSGDLQY
TRBV24-1 TRBD2 NA ATSDSSGGAYNEQF
TRBV30 TRBD2 NA AWRVGSGTSGPNTDTQY
TRBV7-3 NA NA ASSPSPLEGEQF
TRBV29-1 TRBD2 NA SVLKREGYNEQF
TRBV9 NA NA ASRQGTYNSPLH
TRBV20-1 TRBD1 NA SAITRQGWANEKLF
TRBV12-3/TRBV12-4 NA NA ASSLSGAGELF
TRBV3-1 NA NA ASSQTQGTTPWF
TRBV30 NA NA AWSVYRMGYGYT
TRBV29-1 NA NA SAHKQGNTGELF
TRBV3-1 TRBD2 once ASSQQAGTSSSEQY
TRBV6-5 TRBD1 NA ASSQERTGYGYT
TRBV19 NA NA ASSTSGKGTDTQY
TRBV20-1 NA NA SARYSRRVQNTEAF
TRBV4-1 NA NA ASSQEPSRTYRDNEQF
TRBV12-3/TRBV12-4 NA NA ASRPGPALETQY
TRBV19 TRBD1 NA ASSGQATYEQY
TRBV6-2/TRBV6-3 TRBD1 NA ATRDRTSYEQY
TRBV30 NA NA AATLTGSLTDTQY
TRBV7-9 NA NA ASSLTTSEQF
TRBV2 NA NA ASSESTEQF
TRBV12-3/TRBV12-4 TRBD2 NA ASKGSGSWWETQY
TRBV30 TRBD2 NA AWSPLPGLAEQF
TRBV7-2 NA NA ASSSAAAQQY
TRBV15 NA NA ATSRDLARYT
TRBV4-2 TRBD2 NA ASSQLRLAGINEQF